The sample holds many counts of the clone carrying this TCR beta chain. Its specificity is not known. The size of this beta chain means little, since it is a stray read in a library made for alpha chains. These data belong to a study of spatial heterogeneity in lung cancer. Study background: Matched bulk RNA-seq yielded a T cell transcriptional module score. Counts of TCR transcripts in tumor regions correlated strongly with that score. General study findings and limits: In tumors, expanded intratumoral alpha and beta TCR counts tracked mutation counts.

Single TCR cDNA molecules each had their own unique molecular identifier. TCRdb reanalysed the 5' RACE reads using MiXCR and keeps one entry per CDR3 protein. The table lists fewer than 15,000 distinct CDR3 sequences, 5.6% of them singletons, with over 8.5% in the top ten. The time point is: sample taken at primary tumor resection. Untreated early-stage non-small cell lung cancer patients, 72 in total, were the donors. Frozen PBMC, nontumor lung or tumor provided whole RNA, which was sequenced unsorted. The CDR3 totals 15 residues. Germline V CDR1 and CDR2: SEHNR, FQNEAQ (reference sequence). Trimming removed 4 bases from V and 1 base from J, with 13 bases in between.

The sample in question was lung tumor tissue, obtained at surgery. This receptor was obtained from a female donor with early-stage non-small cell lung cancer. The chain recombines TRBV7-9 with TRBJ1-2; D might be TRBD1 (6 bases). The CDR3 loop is CASSSTRQDNYGYTF. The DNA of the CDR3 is TGTGCCAGCAGCTCGACCCGACAGGATAACTATGGCTACACCTTC.